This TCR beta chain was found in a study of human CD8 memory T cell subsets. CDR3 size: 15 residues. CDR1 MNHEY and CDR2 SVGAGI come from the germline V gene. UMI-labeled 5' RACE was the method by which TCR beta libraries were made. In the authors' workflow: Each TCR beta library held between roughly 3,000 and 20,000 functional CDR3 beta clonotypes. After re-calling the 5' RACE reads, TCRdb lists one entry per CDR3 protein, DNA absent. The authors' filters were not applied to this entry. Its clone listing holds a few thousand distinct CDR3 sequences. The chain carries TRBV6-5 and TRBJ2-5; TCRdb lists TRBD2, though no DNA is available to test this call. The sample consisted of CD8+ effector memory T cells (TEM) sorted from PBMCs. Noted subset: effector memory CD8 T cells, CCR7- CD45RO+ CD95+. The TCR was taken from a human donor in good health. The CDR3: CASSQTSGDQETQYF.